One and the same sample provided the 32 T cell receptor beta chains below, sequenced in a study of blood T cell repertoires in COVID-19. The table came from immunoSEQ multiplex PCR; TCRdb's copy has only in-frame clones and leaves some out. The sample records around 70,000 clones, more than 80% being singletons. The sequenced sample was peripheral blood. Receptors originate from a woman of 80 years or more with active or convalescent COVID-19.

This clone was recorded only once. The chain combines TRBV7-9 with TRBJ1-4; possible D gene TRBD1, 5 bases. Germline assignment: CDR1 SEHNR and CDR2 FQNEAQ (reference sequence). Trimming left V 8 bases short and J 8 bases short, with 15 bases between. The CDR3 length is 13 residues. The CDR3 here is CASSVQGTEKLFF. The CDR3 DNA reads TGTGCCAGCTCGGTCCAGGGTACAGAAAAACTGTTTTTT.

For the CDR3, the DNA is TGTGCCAGCAGCTTAAATTTGCCAACAACCTACGAGCAGTACTTC. Amino acids: CASSLNLPTTYEQYF. The gene calls are TRBV11-1 and TRBJ2-7; unclear D gene. The V gene lost 2 bases and the J gene lost 2 bases, with 13 bases spanning the gap. The CDR3 extends over 15 amino acids. Germline values: CDR1 SGHAT, CDR2 FQDESV (reference sequence).

This rearrangement joins TRBV7-9 to TRBJ2-5, with 9 nucleotides matching TRBD1. V gave up 3 bases and J gave up 3 bases; unmatched junction bases: 8. The germline CDR1 and CDR2 sequences are SEHNR and FQNEAQ (reference sequence). The CDR3 runs 16 residues. The chain's CDR3 is CASSFDPGQGKETQYF. The CDR3 DNA reads TGTGCCAGCAGCTTTGATCCGGGACAGGGAAAAGAGACCCAGTACTTC.

The chain recombines TRBV2 with TRBJ2-3, with 7 nucleotides matching TRBD1. V shed 6 bases, J shed 6 bases, and the junction held 9 bases outside the gene matches. The length of the CDR3 is 14 residues. Germline V CDR1 and CDR2: SNHLY, FYNNEI. The CDR3 DNA follows: TGTGCCAGCAGCCGACAGGGTTCATCGGATACGCAGTATTTT. It yields the protein CASSRQGSSDTQYF.

J is TRBJ2-1 and V is TRBV5-1, with a tentative D call TRBD2 (6 bases). CDR3 length: 17 residues. Germline V gene sequence: CDR1 SGHRS, CDR2 YFSETQ. The V and J ends lost 4 bases and 0 bases respectively, with 17 bases between them. Here the CDR3 reads CASSPPIAVSSYNEQFF. In nucleotides, the CDR3 is TGCGCCAGCAGCCCCCCAATAGCGGTGAGCTCCTACAATGAGCAGTTCTTC.

This CDR3 is CAINGQGLGETQYF. CDR3 nucleotide sequence: TGTGCCATCAACGGACAGGGGTTGGGAGAGACCCAGTACTTC. The chain uses TRBV10-3 and TRBJ2-5, with 9 bases aligning to TRBD1. The CDR3 has 14 residues. Unmatched junction bases numbered 7, after V lost 7 bases and J lost 4 bases. Germline values: CDR1 ENHRY, CDR2 SYGVKD.

The chain joins TRBV6-2 or TRBV6-3 to TRBJ2-2, with D unclear. Germline V gene lookup returns CDR1 MNHEY and CDR2 SVGEGT. Trimming left V 0 bases short and J 2 bases short, with 16 bases between. There are 18 residues in the CDR3. The CDR3 nucleotides are TGTGCCAGCAGTTACTCGAACAGCCCCCGAGAAAACACCGGGGAGCTGTTTTTT. This encodes CASSYSNSPRENTGELFF.

The chain joins TRBV7-2 to TRBJ2-1; 12 nucleotides line up with TRBD2. CDR1 and CDR2 (germline): SGHTA, FQGNSA. The length of the CDR3 is 17 residues. The V and J ends lost 5 bases and 4 bases, in that order; junction bases with no gene match: 9. The CDR3 sequence is CASSARTSGGTYNEQFF. The CDR3 DNA reads as TGTGCCAGCAGCGCCCGAACTAGCGGGGGGACGTACAATGAGCAGTTCTTC.

This rearrangement joins TRBV4-3 to TRBJ2-5; perhaps TRBD2 as D (5 bases). The CDR3 sequence is 16 residues long. The V end lost 4 bases, the J end lost 0 bases, and 15 bases lay between the germline ends. Germline V gene data show CDR1 as LGHNA and CDR2 as YSLEER. CDR3 DNA sequence: TGCGCCAGCAGCCGGGAGTGGGCCGGGTACCAAGAGACCCAGTACTTC. Its protein product is CASSREWAGYQETQYF.

This clone was picked up a small number of times. The chain employs TRBV28 and TRBJ1-2, with 7 nucleotides matching TRBD1. Trimming cost V 6 bases and J 3 bases; bases outside gene matches: 4. There are 13 residues in the CDR3. Germline V lookup: CDR1 MDHEN, CDR2 SYDVKM. This chain's CDR3 is CASRRDSYYGYTF. The CDR3 coding sequence is TGTGCCAGCAGACGGGACAGCTACTATGGCTACACCTTC.

The gene calls are TRBV28 and TRBJ1-1, with D unclear. Germline lookup yields CDR1 MDHEN and CDR2 SYDVKM. V gave up 3 bases and J gave up 1 base, with 9 bases separating them. This CDR3 is built from 14 residues. This CDR3 reads CASSLPGRNTEAFF. CDR3 nucleotide sequence: TGTGCCAGCAGTTTGCCCGGGAGGAACACTGAAGCTTTCTTT.

V usage is TRBV5-4 and J usage is TRBJ2-2, with 10 bases identical to TRBD2. This CDR3 contains 16 residues. The ends lost 0 bases at V and 5 bases at J; junction bases unmatched: 4. In germline, CDR1 is SGHNT, CDR2 YYREEE (reference sequence). The CDR3 protein is CASSLGAGGPTGELFF. The CDR3 bases are TGTGCCAGCAGCTTGGGAGCGGGAGGGCCGACCGGGGAGCTGTTTTTT.

V gene TRBV5-1 combines with J gene TRBJ2-7, with D tentatively TRBD1 (6 bases). The germline V gene has CDR1 SGHRS and CDR2 YFSETQ. The CDR3 consists of 14 residues. With 1 base removed from V and 2 bases from J, the gap between germline ends came to 10 bases. The CDR3 sequence is CASSLTGQTYEQYF. The CDR3 DNA is TGCGCCAGCAGCTTGACCGGACAGACCTACGAGCAGTACTTC.

This clone appeared a few times. The rearrangement uses TRBV4-2 and TRBJ1-6; D not certain. V was pared by 1 base and J by 10 bases, with 17 bases between. The CDR3 covers 16 residues. Germline-derived CDR1 and CDR2 are LGHNA and YNFKEQ. The CDR3 coding sequence is TGTGCCAGCAGCCAAGTGAATACCGGGTCATGGTCACCCCTCCACTTT. Translating gives CASSQVNTGSWSPLHF.

The CDR3 is CASSYSFGGRTDGYTF. The CDR3 region has the DNA TGTGCCAGCAGTTACTCGTTCGGGGGTAGGACGGATGGCTACACCTTC. The rearrangement links TRBV6-5 to TRBJ1-2, with D perhaps TRBD1 (5 bases). The germline gives CDR1 MNHEY, CDR2 SVGAGI. The CDR3 is made up of 16 amino acids. Trimming took off 0 bases at V and 6 bases at J, with 17 bases between the two ends.

The gene calls are TRBV19 and TRBJ2-7, with TRBD2 matching 8 bases. V shed 6 bases, J shed 2 bases, and the junction held 9 bases outside the gene matches. Germline V CDR1 and CDR2: LNHDA, SQIVND (reference sequence). The CDR3 contains 15 residues. This chain's CDR3 is CASSSSSGLAYEQYF. The CDR3 DNA is TGTGCCAGTAGCTCGTCTAGCGGGCTTGCCTACGAGCAGTACTTC. The full variable domain, its missing parts supplied by reference TRBV19 and TRBJ2-7, is DGGITQSPKYLFRKEGQNVTLSCEQNLNHDAMYWYRQDPGQGLRLIYYSQIVNDFQKGDIAEGYSVSREKKESFPLTVTSAQKNPTAFYLCASSSSSGLAYEQYFGPGTRLTVT.

The J gene is TRBJ1-2, the V gene TRBV28, with D perhaps TRBD1 (5 bases). V was shortened by 10 bases and J by 0 bases, with 9 bases between the two germline ends. Per the germline V gene, CDR1 is MDHEN and CDR2 is SYDVKM. The CDR3 covers 12 residues. The CDR3 is CATLTANYGYTF. CDR3 sequence (DNA): TGTGCCACCCTGACAGCTAACTATGGCTACACCTTC.

The chain has TRBV5-4 and TRBJ2-3; D might be TRBD1 (6 bases). The CDR3 loop spans 14 amino acids. The germline gives CDR1 SGHNT, CDR2 YYREEE (reference sequence). Between the trimmed V and J ends, which lost 4 bases and 2 bases, there was a span of 11 bases. This CDR3 is CASSPTGITDTQYF. CDR3 DNA sequence: TGTGCCAGCAGCCCGACAGGTATCACAGATACGCAGTATTTT. The whole variable domain, remainder taken from reference TRBV5-4 and TRBJ2-3, is ETGVTQSPTHLIKTRGQQVTLRCSSQSGHNTVSWYQQALGQGPQFIFQYYREEENGRGNFPPRFSGLQFPNYSSELNVNALELDDSALYLCASSPTGITDTQYFGPGTRLTVL.

This clone was observed a few times. The chain employs TRBV7-8 and TRBJ1-4; no clear D. In germline, CDR1 is SGHVS, CDR2 FQNEAQ. The CDR3 covers 15 residues. The germline V and J ends were trimmed by 2 bases and 0 bases, with 7 bases remaining between them. Written as DNA, the CDR3 is TGTGCCAGCAGCTTAACTAGATCAACTAATGAAAAACTGTTTTTT. This encodes CASSLTRSTNEKLFF. The full variable domain, completed using reference TRBV7-8 and TRBJ1-4, is GAGVSQSPRYKVAKRGQDVALRCDPISGHVSLFWYQQALGQGPEFLTYFQNEAQLDKSGLPSDRFFAERPEGSVSTLKIQRTQQEDSAVYLCASSLTRSTNEKLFFGSGTQLSVL.

The chain employs TRBV28 and TRBJ2-7, with 9 bases identical to TRBD2. This CDR3 contains 17 residues. Per germline, CDR1 MDHEN and CDR2 SYDVKM. V lost 3 bases and J lost 1; bases outside the gene matches: 10. CDR3: CASSFINLAGISYEQYF. The CDR3 bases are TGTGCCAGCAGTTTCATAAATCTAGCGGGGATATCCTACGAGCAGTACTTC.

J is TRBJ1-5 and V is TRBV2; D ambiguous. The germline CDR1 and CDR2 sequences are SNHLY and FYNNEI. The CDR3 is 15 residues long. V gave up 2 bases and J gave up 6 bases, with 14 bases separating them. The CDR3 loop is CASSEIRVRGQPQHF. The CDR3 DNA follows: TGTGCCAGCAGTGAAATACGGGTGCGAGGTCAGCCCCAGCATTTT.

The chain recombines TRBV18 with TRBJ2-7, with TRBD2 identical over 13 bases. J lost 1 base, V lost 3 bases, and 6 bases had no gene match. The germline gives CDR1 KGHSH, CDR2 LQKENI. The CDR3 totals 17 residues. CDR3 protein: CASSPPGLAGPSYEQYF. The CDR3 DNA reads TGTGCCAGCTCACCTCCGGGACTAGCGGGACCGTCCTACGAGCAGTACTTC.

The genes are TRBV19 and TRBJ2-2, with D tentatively TRBD2 (6 bases). Trimming pared 7 bases from V and 0 bases from J, leaving 9 bases between. Germline-derived CDR1 and CDR2 are LNHDA and SQIVND (reference sequence). The CDR3 sequence is 14 residues long. The CDR3 coding sequence is TGTGCCAGTATCGGGACTTCGAACACCGGGGAGCTGTTTTTT. Its protein is CASIGTSNTGELFF.

The chain recombines TRBV4-2 with TRBJ1-4; D is uncertain. Trimming shortened V by 1 base and J by 0 bases, and 12 bases separated the two germline ends. Germline-derived CDR1 and CDR2 are LGHNA and YNFKEQ. CDR3 length equals 17 residues. The CDR3 loop reads CASSQVWQSTTNEKLFF. The DNA of the CDR3 is TGTGCCAGCAGCCAAGTATGGCAATCGACAACTAATGAAAAACTGTTTTTT.

The chain couples TRBV7-3 to TRBJ1-1; D may be TRBD1 (6 bases). This CDR3 has 15 amino acids. Trimming shortened V by 5 bases and J by 0 bases, and 13 bases separated the two germline ends. Germline V gene lookup returns CDR1 SGHTA and CDR2 FQGTGA. The CDR3 DNA follows: TGTGCCAGCAGCCCCCAAGGACAGCTGAACACTGAAGCTTTCTTT. This translates into CASSPQGQLNTEAFF. Looking up the rest from reference TRBV7-3 and TRBJ1-1 gives the full variable domain: GAGVSQTPSNKVTEKGKYVELRCDPISGHTALYWYRQSLGQGPEFLIYFQGTGAADDSGLPNDRFFAVRPEGSVSTLKIQRTERGDSAVYLCASSPQGQLNTEAFFGQGTRLTVV.

The chain carries TRBV2 and TRBJ1-4; D is perhaps TRBD1 (5 bases). The germline CDR1 and CDR2 sequences are SNHLY and FYNNEI. Trimming left V 7 bases short and J 4 bases short, with 10 bases between. This CDR3 contains 13 residues. CDR3 loop: CASKTGINEKLFF. The CDR3 nucleotides are TGTGCCAGCAAAACAGGAATTAATGAAAAACTGTTTTTT.

The rearrangement links TRBV18 to TRBJ2-5, with 8 bases matching TRBD1. Germline V gene lookup returns CDR1 KGHSH and CDR2 LQKENI. There are 13 residues in the CDR3. The trim removed 6 bases at V and 5 bases at J, leaving 5 bases unmatched. For the CDR3, the DNA is TGTGCCAGCTCCTGGAGGGACAGGGAGACCCAGTACTTC. It is translated as CASSWRDRETQYF.

This chain uses TRBV4-1 with TRBJ2-2; 9 bases line up with TRBD1. The CDR3 has 16 residues. Germline V gene sequence: CDR1 MGHRA, CDR2 YSYEKL. V lost 6 bases to trimming and J lost 3 bases; unmatched junction nucleotides: 8. CDR3 sequence (DNA): TGCGCCAGCAGACGACCGGGACAGGGTTACACCGGGGAGCTGTTTTTT. This sequence encodes CASRRPGQGYTGELFF.

This chain joins TRBV7-2 and TRBJ2-3; D remains ambiguous. The germline V gene encodes CDR1 SGHTA and CDR2 FQGNSA. The V end was cut by 5 bases, the J end by 8 bases, with 11 bases between. The CDR3 runs 12 residues. The CDR3 DNA reads TGTGCCAGCAGCCCTTCTTTTTCTACGCAGTATTTT. This codes for CASSPSFSTQYF.

The chain combines TRBV5-8 with TRBJ1-6; unclear D gene. The length of the CDR3 is 18 residues. The V gene's germline CDR1 is SGHTS and CDR2 YDEGEE. The V end was cut by 0 bases, the J end by 0 bases, with 13 bases between. The CDR3 DNA reads as TGTGCCAGCAGCTTGGGGGTGACACTCAGCTCCTATAATTCACCCCTCCACTTT. It is translated as CASSLGVTLSSYNSPLHF.

V and J are TRBV28 and TRBJ2-1, with 9 bases identical to TRBD1. The CDR3 has 14 residues. Germline values: CDR1 MDHEN, CDR2 SYDVKM. The J segment lost 4 bases and the V segment lost 6 bases, leaving 4 bases of the junction unmatched. CDR3 nucleotide sequence: TGTGCCAGCAGGGGGGGACAGGGATACAATGAGCAGTTCTTC. Translated: CASRGGQGYNEQFF.

The gene calls are TRBV12-5 and TRBJ1-2; D possibly corresponds to TRBD1 (6 bases). V lost 8 bases and J lost 4, with 17 bases in between. The CDR3 has 14 residues. CDR1 is LGHNT and CDR2 is FRNRAP in the germline V gene. The CDR3 reads CASSRGAGPYGYTF. CDR3 sequence (DNA): TGTGCTAGTAGTCGGGGGGCAGGGCCCTATGGCTACACCTTC. Using reference TRBV12-5 and TRBJ1-2 for the parts outside the CDR3, the full variable domain is DARVTQTPRHKVTEMGQEVTMRCQPILGHNTVFWYRQTMMQGLELLAYFRNRAPLDDSGMPKDRFSAEMPDATLATLKIQPSEPRDSAVYFCASSRGAGPYGYTFGSGTRLTVV.